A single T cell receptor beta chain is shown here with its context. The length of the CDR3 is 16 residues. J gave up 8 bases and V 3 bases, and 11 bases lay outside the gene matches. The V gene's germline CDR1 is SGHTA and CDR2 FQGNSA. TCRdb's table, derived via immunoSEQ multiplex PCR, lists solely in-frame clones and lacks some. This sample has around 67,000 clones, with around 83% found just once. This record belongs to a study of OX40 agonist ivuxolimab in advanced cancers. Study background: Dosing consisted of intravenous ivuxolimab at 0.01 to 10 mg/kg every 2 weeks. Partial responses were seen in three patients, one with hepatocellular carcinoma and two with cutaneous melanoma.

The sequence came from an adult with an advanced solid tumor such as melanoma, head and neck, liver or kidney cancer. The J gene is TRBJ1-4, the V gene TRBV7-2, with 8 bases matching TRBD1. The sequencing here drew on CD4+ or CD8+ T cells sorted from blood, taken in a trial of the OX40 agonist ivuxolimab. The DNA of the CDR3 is TGTGCCAGCAGCTTGGGACCAGGGGGCGCTTACGAAAAACTGTTTTTT. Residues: CASSLGPGGAYEKLFF.